The 31 T cell receptor beta chains presented below share a single source sample, sequenced in a study of Graves' ophthalmopathy and Graves' hyperthyroidism. Amplified TCR beta CDR3 regions were obtained using RNA transcripts as template. After a first-round RT-PCR with HTBI primers, a second-round multiplex PCR was run. Each CDR3 protein gets one entry after TCRdb re-called the multiplex PCR reads with MiXCR. Among approximately 640,000 distinct CDR3 sequences listed, approximately 39% were seen once. Sequencing was performed on peripheral blood. Receptor source: an adult man with Graves' ophthalmopathy.

This clonotype has at least ten counts. CDR3 residues: CASEAQVGEAFF. The CDR3 nucleotides are TGTGCCAGCGAGGCCCAGGTGGGTGAAGCTTTCTTT. This chain connects TRBV9 to TRBJ1-1; D gene uncertain. This CDR3 contains 12 residues. Per the germline V gene, CDR1 is SGDLS and CDR2 is YYNGEE. Deletions cut 7 bases from V and 7 bases from J, with 14 bases between.

In its sample, this clonotype was seen a few times. The V and J genes are TRBV25-1 and TRBJ1-2, with 7 positions matching TRBD1. The CDR3 sequence is 12 residues long. Germline loops: CDR1 MGHDK, CDR2 SYGVNS. J was trimmed by 8 bases and V by 3 bases; bases with no gene match: 3. The CDR3 region has the DNA TGTGCCAGCAGTGACCCGGGACAGGGCTACACCTTC. The encoded protein is CASSDPGQGYTF.

The V gene is TRBV30, the J gene TRBJ1-1; 9 bases agree with TRBD1. This CDR3 is 14 amino acids long. Germline CDR1 reads GTSNPN; CDR2 reads SVGIG (reference sequence). Trimming took 4 bases from V and 1 from J; bases not matched to a gene: 4. The CDR3 sequence: CAWTRGQGNTEAFF. In nucleotides, the CDR3 is TGTGCCTGGACTCGGGGACAGGGGAACACTGAAGCTTTCTTT.

This clonotype came up a few times. The chain recombines TRBV6-5 with TRBJ2-7, with TRBD2 as a possible D gene (6 bases). With 6 bases removed from V and 3 bases from J, the gap between germline ends came to 12 bases. CDR1 is MNHEY and CDR2 is SVGAGI in the germline V gene. The CDR3 sequence is 13 residues long. CDR3 in DNA: TGTGCCAGCAGGACTTCGGGGGACTACGAGCAGTACTTC. It encodes CASRTSGDYEQYF.

The chain links TRBV15 to TRBJ2-2; TRBD2 matches at 9 bases. CDR3 length: 18 amino acids. The germline V gene encodes CDR1 LNHNV and CDR2 YYDKDF (reference sequence). J was trimmed by 4 bases and V by 1 base; bases with no gene match: 10. Here the CDR3 DNA reads TGTGCCACCAGCAGAGTTAGAAGCGGGGGGAGGGGCACCGGGGAGCTGTTTTTT. This codes for CATSRVRSGGRGTGELFF.

The chain carries TRBV10-3 and TRBJ1-1, with D tentatively TRBD1 (6 bases). V was shortened by 10 bases and J by 4 bases, with 13 bases between the two germline ends. CDR1 is ENHRY, CDR2 SYGVKD, per germline. CDR3 length equals 12 residues. Here the CDR3 reads CATLAGATEAFF. Here the CDR3 DNA reads TGTGCCACCCTTGCGGGGGCCACTGAAGCTTTCTTT.

V gene TRBV20-1 combines with J gene TRBJ2-5, with TRBD2 identical over 13 bases. This CDR3 contains 15 residues. CDR1 and CDR2 from the germline V gene are DFQATT and SNEGSKA (reference sequence). The V segment lost 3 bases and the J segment 9 bases; nucleotides outside the gene matches: 10. CDR3 in amino acids: CSASLGTSGTSAQYF. The CDR3 nucleotides read TGCAGTGCTAGTCTGGGGACTAGCGGGACCTCGGCCCAGTACTTC.

In this sample, this clonotype turned up a few times. The V and J genes are TRBV6-1 and TRBJ1-2; TRBD1 might be the D (5 bases). The CDR3 has 13 residues. Germline CDR1 is MNHNS and CDR2 is SASEGT. The V end lost 6 bases, the J end lost 4 bases, and 12 bases lay between the germline ends. This CDR3 reads CASRGTDFYGYTF. Written as DNA, the CDR3 is TGTGCCAGCAGGGGGACTGACTTCTATGGCTACACCTTC.

The chain employs TRBV19 and TRBJ2-7; D is possibly TRBD2 (6 bases). The J call may be incorrect, as the DNA end agrees better with TRBJ2-1. This CDR3 has 14 residues. Germline V gene data show CDR1 as LNHDA and CDR2 as SQIVND (reference sequence). CDR3 sequence reads: CASAGGSSYNEQFF. CDR3 sequence (DNA): TGTGCCAGTGCTGGAGGGAGCTCCTACAATGAGCAGTTCTTC.

This clonotype was seen at least ten times. The chain recombines TRBV11-2 with TRBJ2-5, with D perhaps TRBD1 or TRBD2 (6 bases each). The germline V gene encodes CDR1 SGHAT and CDR2 FQNNGV. V lost 4 bases and J lost 5, with 14 bases in between. The CDR3 contains 14 residues. Written as DNA, the CDR3 is TGTGCCAGCAGCTCGAGGGGGGTAGCGGAGACCCAGTACTTC. As protein: CASSSRGVAETQYF.

This clonotype came up a few times. The genes are TRBV6-2 or TRBV6-3 and TRBJ2-5, with D possibly being TRBD1 or TRBD2 (5 bases each). CDR1 and CDR2 (germline): MNHEY, SVGEGT. The CDR3 length is 12 residues. Trimming took 8 bases from V and 4 from J, leaving 11 bases between them. CDR3 nucleotides: TGTGCCAGCGAGGGGTTGGGAGAGACCCAGTACTTC. Amino acid sequence: CASEGLGETQYF.

This chain links TRBV29-1 with TRBJ2-7; D is possibly TRBD2 (5 bases). The tail of the sequence fits TRBJ2-1 better, so the J call may be wrong. The CDR3 covers 12 residues. Germline V lookup: CDR1 SQVTM, CDR2 ANQGSEA. DNA for the CDR3: TGCAACGCACGCCTCGGGGTCAATGAGCAGTTCTTC. It specifies CNARLGVNEQFF.

This clonotype has a count of ten or more. The chain is built from TRBV7-9 and TRBJ1-2; D is undetermined. Germline CDR1 reads SEHNR; CDR2 reads FQNEAQ (reference sequence). This CDR3 contains 13 residues. Trimming removed 5 bases at V and 0 bases at J, with 7 bases between. CDR3 DNA: TGTGCCAGCAGCCATCGATCTAACTATGGCTACACCTTC. Its translation is CASSHRSNYGYTF.

This clonotype was recorded at least ten times. The genes are TRBV7-3 and TRBJ2-2, with D perhaps TRBD1 (6 bases). CDR1 is SGHTA, CDR2 FQGTGA, per germline. The V gene lost 5 bases and the J gene lost 7 bases, with 11 bases spanning the gap. This CDR3 has 13 residues. The CDR3, as DNA: TGTGCCAGCAGCGCACAGGGTAACGGGGAGCTGTTTTTT. Translated: CASSAQGNGELFF.

This clonotype appeared a few times. This sequence joins TRBV7-8 and TRBJ2-7; the match to TRBD2 covers 7 bases. The V gene's germline CDR1 is SGHVS and CDR2 FQNEAQ. The CDR3 is made up of 14 amino acids. The V gene end was trimmed by 8 bases and the J gene end by 1 base; junction bases not matched to a gene: 8. The CDR3 bases are TGTGCCAGCCGCCATTGGGAGGGATCCTACGAGCAGTACTTC. This codes for CASRHWEGSYEQYF.

V and J are TRBV10-2 and TRBJ1-2, with D possibly matching TRBD1 (5 bases). The CDR3 consists of 13 residues. Between the trimmed V and J ends, which lost 1 base and 3 bases, there was a span of 6 bases. Germline loops: CDR1 WSHSY, CDR2 SAAADI. Written as DNA, the CDR3 is TGCGCCAGCAGTGAGTTGGGGGACTATGGCTACACCTTC. Its protein is CASSELGDYGYTF.

This rearrangement joins TRBV7-8 to TRBJ2-5, with a possible D match to TRBD1 (5 bases). Germline lookup yields CDR1 SGHVS and CDR2 FQNEAQ. Between the trimmed V and J ends, which lost 5 bases and 1 base, there was a span of 14 bases. This CDR3 has 15 amino acids. In DNA form, the CDR3 reads TGTGCCAGCAGCGTCCCCCAGGGTGGCCAAGAGACCCAGTACTTC. Its translation: CASSVPQGGQETQYF.

This clonotype has at least ten counts. The chain is built from TRBV12-3 or TRBV12-4 and TRBJ2-7; D call uncertain. The CDR3 has 13 amino acids. V dropped 6 bases and J dropped 0 bases, with 9 bases sitting between them. Written as DNA, the CDR3 is TGTGCCAGCAGGCGGACGGGCTCCTACGAGCAGTACTTC. The encoded protein is CASRRTGSYEQYF.

This clonotype has a single count. Here the CDR3 DNA reads TGTGCCAGCAGCTTAGGTTATGGAGGGGAGACCCAGTACTTC. Protein: CASSLGYGGETQYF. This chain uses TRBV7-2 with TRBJ2-5; D is perhaps TRBD2 (6 bases). The V end was cut by 1 base, the J end by 5 bases, with 11 bases between. The germline gives CDR1 SGHTA, CDR2 FQGNSA. The CDR3 consists of 14 residues. Full variable domain (missing parts from reference TRBV7-2 and TRBJ2-5): GAGVSQSPSNKVTEKGKDVELRCDPISGHTALYWYRQSLGQGLEFLIYFQGNSAPDKSGLPSDRFSAERTGGSVSTLTIQRTQQEDSAVYLCASSLGYGGETQYFGPGTRLLVL.

The table lists this clonotype with many counts. The CDR3 DNA reads TGTGCCAGCAGTGTGGGACGGAACTATGGCTACACCTTC. It encodes CASSVGRNYGYTF. The V call is TRBV25-1, the J call TRBJ1-2; tentatively, D is TRBD1 (5 bases). There are 13 residues in the CDR3. Per germline, CDR1 MGHDK and CDR2 SYGVNS. The ends were cut back, 4 bases at V and 2 bases at J, with 8 bases in the middle.

This clonotype was seen at least ten times. The chain couples TRBV19 to TRBJ1-6, with 9 nucleotides matching TRBD1. Germline V gene lookup returns CDR1 LNHDA and CDR2 SQIVND (reference sequence). The CDR3 runs to 14 residues. V dropped 6 bases and J dropped 9; count of bases not matched to a gene: 6. The CDR3 loop is CASRLGQGISPLHF. The CDR3 DNA follows: TGTGCCAGTAGGCTGGGACAGGGTATTTCACCCCTCCACTTT.

V is TRBV9 and J is TRBJ2-7, with D perhaps assigned TRBD1 or TRBD2 (7 bases each). The CDR3 runs to 13 residues. Germline V gene data show CDR1 as SGDLS and CDR2 as YYNGEE. The CDR3 here is CASASGGDYEQYF. CDR3 nucleotides: TGTGCTTCCGCCTCAGGGGGGGACTACGAGCAGTACTTC.

This clonotype was recorded many times. CDR3 nucleotide sequence: TGTGCCAGTAGTATGAGGGGCGAGTCGATTCACGAGCAGTACTTC. It is translated as CASSMRGESIHEQYF. The chain uses TRBV19 and TRBJ2-7; either TRBD1 or TRBD2 may fit D (5 bases each). The germline gives CDR1 LNHDA, CDR2 SQIVND (reference sequence). The CDR3 contains 15 residues. The V and J ends lost 3 bases and 5 bases respectively, with 17 bases between them. Full variable domain (rest looked up from reference TRBV19 and TRBJ2-7): DGGITQSPKYLFRKEGQNVTLSCEQNLNHDAMYWYRQDPGQGLRLIYYSQIVNDFQKGDIAEGYSVSREKKESFPLTVTSAQKNPTAFYLCASSMRGESIHEQYFGPGTRLTVT.

Details on this clonotype: Given a much more abundant clone one base away, this may be a read error. The chain employs TRBV12-3 or TRBV12-4 and TRBJ2-2, with a weak D call TRBD2 (6 bases). This CDR3 region has 13 residues. The CDR3 loop reads CASSGRQGGELLF. As DNA, the CDR3 is TGTGCCAGCAGTGGAAGACAAGGCGGGGAGCTGCTTTTT.

Details on this clonotype: A much more abundant neighbour one base away suggests this may be a read error. The rearrangement uses TRBV4-1 and TRBJ2-7; D is possibly TRBD2 (5 bases). Germline CDR1 reads MGHRA; CDR2 reads YSYEKL. CDR3 length: 13 residues. CDR3: CASSQAGGREHYF. The CDR3 DNA sequence: TGCGCCAGCAGCCAAGCTGGAGGTCGCGAGCACTACTTC.

In this sample, this clonotype turned up many times. The gene calls are TRBV7-9 and TRBJ1-1, with D perhaps matching TRBD1 (6 bases). Germline values: CDR1 SEHNR, CDR2 FQNEAQ (reference sequence). The V gene lost 7 bases and the J gene lost 1 base, with 16 bases spanning the gap. The CDR3 spans 15 residues. The CDR3 spells CASIGDRTQNTEAFF. DNA for the CDR3: TGTGCCAGCATAGGAGACAGGACCCAGAACACTGAAGCTTTCTTT.

This clonotype was counted a few times. This chain connects TRBV5-6 to TRBJ2-5, with D maybe TRBD2 (5 bases). V lost 0 bases to trimming and J lost 0 bases, with 12 bases between them. The CDR3 has 16 amino acids. Germline V lookup: CDR1 SGHDT, CDR2 YYEEEE. The CDR3 loop is CASSLAGSRDQETQYF. In DNA form, the CDR3 reads TGTGCCAGCAGCTTGGCCGGCTCGAGGGACCAAGAGACCCAGTACTTC.

This clonotype came up many times. The chain combines TRBV12-3 or TRBV12-4 with TRBJ2-2, with D tentatively TRBD1 (6 bases). Trimming took off 0 bases at V and 7 bases at J, with 9 bases between the two ends. This CDR3 has 14 residues. In DNA, the CDR3 is TGTGCCAGCAGTTTAGCGAGGGGGATCGGGGAGCTGTTTTTT. As protein: CASSLARGIGELFF.

In this sample, this clonotype turned up a few times. The chain recombines TRBV20-1 with TRBJ1-2; perhaps TRBD1 as D (6 bases). This CDR3 region has 12 residues. V gave up 5 bases and J gave up 6 bases, with 13 bases separating them. Looked up from germline, CDR1 is DFQATT and CDR2 is SNEGSKA (reference sequence). CDR3 bases: TGCAGTGCTCCACAGGGTGGCCATGGCTACACCTTC. Protein product: CSAPQGGHGYTF.

The table lists this clonotype with a few counts. The chain carries TRBV14 and TRBJ1-1; D may be TRBD1 (5 bases). V was shortened by 6 bases and J by 3 bases, with 20 bases between the two germline ends. The CDR3 length is 16 residues. CDR1 is SGHDN, CDR2 FVKESK, per germline. The CDR3 reads CASSLKGALGDTEAFF. The CDR3 DNA sequence: TGTGCCAGCAGTTTAAAAGGGGCCCTCGGGGACACTGAAGCTTTCTTT.

The rearrangement links TRBV7-3 to TRBJ1-5, with a tentative D call TRBD1 (6 bases). V lost 4 bases to trimming and J lost 9 bases, with 19 bases between them. This CDR3 has 15 residues. CDR1 and CDR2 (germline): SGHTA, FQGTGA. This CDR3 is CASSSGGGTARPQHF. The CDR3 DNA reads TGTGCCAGCAGCTCCGGGGGGGGCACGGCAAGGCCCCAGCATTTT.